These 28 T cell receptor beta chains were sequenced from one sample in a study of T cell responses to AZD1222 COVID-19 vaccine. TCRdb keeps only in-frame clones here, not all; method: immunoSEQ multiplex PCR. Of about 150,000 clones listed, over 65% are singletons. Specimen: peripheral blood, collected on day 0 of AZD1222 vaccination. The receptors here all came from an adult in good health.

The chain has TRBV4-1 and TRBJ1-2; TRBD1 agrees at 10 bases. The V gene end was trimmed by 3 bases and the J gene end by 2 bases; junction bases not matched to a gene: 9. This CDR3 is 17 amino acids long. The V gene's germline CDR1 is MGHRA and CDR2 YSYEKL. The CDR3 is CASSQMGLDRGNYGYTF. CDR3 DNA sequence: TGCGCCAGCAGCCAGATGGGTTTGGACAGGGGGAACTATGGCTACACCTTC.

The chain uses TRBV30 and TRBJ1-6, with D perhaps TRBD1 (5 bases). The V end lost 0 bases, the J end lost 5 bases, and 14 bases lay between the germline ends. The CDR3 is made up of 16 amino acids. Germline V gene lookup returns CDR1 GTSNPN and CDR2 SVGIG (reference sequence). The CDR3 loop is CAWSVRGAGNNSPLHF. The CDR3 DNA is TGTGCCTGGAGTGTACGCGGGGCAGGAAATAATTCACCCCTCCACTTT.

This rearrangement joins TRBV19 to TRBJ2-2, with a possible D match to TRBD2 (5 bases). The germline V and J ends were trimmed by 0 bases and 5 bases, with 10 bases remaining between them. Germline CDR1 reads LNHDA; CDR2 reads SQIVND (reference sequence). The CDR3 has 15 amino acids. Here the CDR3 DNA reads TGTGCCAGTAGTATAGACAGGCGGGCTACCGGGGAGCTGTTTTTT. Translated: CASSIDRRATGELFF.

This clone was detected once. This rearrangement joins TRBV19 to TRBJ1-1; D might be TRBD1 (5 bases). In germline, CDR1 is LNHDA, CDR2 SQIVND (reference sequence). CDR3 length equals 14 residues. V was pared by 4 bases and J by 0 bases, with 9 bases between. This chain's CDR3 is CASSRGTVNTEAFF. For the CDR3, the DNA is TGTGCCAGTAGTAGAGGGACGGTGAACACTGAAGCTTTCTTT.

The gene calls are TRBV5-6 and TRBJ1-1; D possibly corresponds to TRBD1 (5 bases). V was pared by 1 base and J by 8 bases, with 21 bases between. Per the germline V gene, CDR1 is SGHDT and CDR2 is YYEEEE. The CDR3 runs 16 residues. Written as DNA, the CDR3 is TGTGCCAGCAGCTTGTTGGGAGGGGCGGAGGACCCCGAAGCTTTCTTT. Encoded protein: CASSLLGGAEDPEAFF.

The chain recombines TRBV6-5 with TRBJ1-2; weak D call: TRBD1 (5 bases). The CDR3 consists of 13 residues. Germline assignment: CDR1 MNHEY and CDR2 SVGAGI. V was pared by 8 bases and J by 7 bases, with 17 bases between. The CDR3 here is CASGQGPEGGYTF. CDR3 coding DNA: TGTGCCAGCGGTCAGGGTCCTGAGGGTGGCTACACCTTC.

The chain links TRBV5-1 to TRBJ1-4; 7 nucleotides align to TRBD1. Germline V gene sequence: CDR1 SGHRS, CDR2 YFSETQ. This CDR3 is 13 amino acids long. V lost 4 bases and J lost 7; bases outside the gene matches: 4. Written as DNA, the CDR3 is TGCGCCAGCAGCGACAGGGTCAGTGAAAAACTGTTTTTT. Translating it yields CASSDRVSEKLFF.

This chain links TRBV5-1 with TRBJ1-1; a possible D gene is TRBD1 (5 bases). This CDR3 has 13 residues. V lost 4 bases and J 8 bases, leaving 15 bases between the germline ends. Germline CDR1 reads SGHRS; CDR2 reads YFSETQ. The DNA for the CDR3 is TGCGCCAGCAGCACACCTGGGACGGTAGAAGCTTTCTTT. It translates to CASSTPGTVEAFF.

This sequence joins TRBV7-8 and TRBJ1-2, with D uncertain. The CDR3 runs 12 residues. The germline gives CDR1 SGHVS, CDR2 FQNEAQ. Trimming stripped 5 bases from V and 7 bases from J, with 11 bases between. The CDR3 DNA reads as TGTGCCAGCAGCACTTCAGACCGTGGCTACACCTTC. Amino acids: CASSTSDRGYTF.

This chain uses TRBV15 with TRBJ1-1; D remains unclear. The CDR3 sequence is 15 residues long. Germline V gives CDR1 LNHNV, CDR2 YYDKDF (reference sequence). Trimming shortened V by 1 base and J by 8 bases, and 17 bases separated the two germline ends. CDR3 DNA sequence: TGTGCCACCAGCAGAGTTAGTGGGAGTGTCATAGAAGCTTTCTTT. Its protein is CATSRVSGSVIEAFF. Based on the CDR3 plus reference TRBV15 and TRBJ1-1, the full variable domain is DAMVIQNPRYQVTQFGKPVTLSCSQTLNHNVMYWYQQKSSQAPKLLFHYYDKDFNNEADTPDNFQSRRPNTSFCFLDIRSPGLGDTAMYLCATSRVSGSVIEAFFGQGTRLTVV.

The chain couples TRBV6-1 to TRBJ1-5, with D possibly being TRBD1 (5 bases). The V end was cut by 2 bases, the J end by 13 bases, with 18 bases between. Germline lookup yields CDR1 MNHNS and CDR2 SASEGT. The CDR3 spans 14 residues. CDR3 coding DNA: TGTGCCAGCAGTGAAACCGAGAAGGGGACCCGTCAGCATTTT. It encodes CASSETEKGTRQHF.

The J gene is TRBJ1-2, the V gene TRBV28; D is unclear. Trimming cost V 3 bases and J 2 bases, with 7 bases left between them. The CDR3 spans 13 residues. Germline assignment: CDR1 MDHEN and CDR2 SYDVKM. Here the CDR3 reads CASSFRENYGYTF. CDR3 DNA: TGTGCCAGCAGTTTTAGGGAGAACTATGGCTACACCTTC.

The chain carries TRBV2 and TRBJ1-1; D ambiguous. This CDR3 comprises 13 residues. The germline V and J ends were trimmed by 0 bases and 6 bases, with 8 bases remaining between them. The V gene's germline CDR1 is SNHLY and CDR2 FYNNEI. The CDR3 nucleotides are TGTGCCAGCAGTGAAGCCTCAAGGTCTGAAGCTTTCTTT. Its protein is CASSEASRSEAFF. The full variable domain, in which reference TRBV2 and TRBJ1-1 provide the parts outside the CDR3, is EPEVTQTPSHQVTQMGQEVILRCVPISNHLYFYWYRQILGQKVEFLVSFYNNEISEKSEIFDDQFSVERPDGSNFTLKIRSTKLEDSAMYFCASSEASRSEAFFGQGTRLTVV.

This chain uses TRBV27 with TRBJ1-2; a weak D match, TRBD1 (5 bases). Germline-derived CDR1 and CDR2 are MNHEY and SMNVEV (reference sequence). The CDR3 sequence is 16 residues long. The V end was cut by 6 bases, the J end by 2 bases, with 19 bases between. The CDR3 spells CASRRMAGRENYGYTF. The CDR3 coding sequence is TGTGCCAGCAGACGAATGGCCGGCAGGGAGAACTATGGCTACACCTTC.

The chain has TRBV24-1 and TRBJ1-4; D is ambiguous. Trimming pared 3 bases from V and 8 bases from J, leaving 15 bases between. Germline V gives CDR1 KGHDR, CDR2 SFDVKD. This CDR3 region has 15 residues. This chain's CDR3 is CATSDPTVTGEKLFF. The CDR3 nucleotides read TGTGCCACCAGTGATCCGACCGTGACGGGCGAAAAACTGTTTTTT.

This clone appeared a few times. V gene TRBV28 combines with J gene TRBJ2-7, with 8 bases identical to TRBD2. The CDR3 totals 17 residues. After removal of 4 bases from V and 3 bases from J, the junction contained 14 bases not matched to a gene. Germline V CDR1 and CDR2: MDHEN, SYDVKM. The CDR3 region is CASSSPGGQHSVYEQYF. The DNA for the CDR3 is TGTGCCAGCAGTTCCCCGGGGGGGCAACATTCGGTCTACGAGCAGTACTTC.

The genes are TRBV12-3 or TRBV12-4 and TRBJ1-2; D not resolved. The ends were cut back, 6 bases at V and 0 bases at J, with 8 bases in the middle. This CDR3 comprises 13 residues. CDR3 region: CASSRSTNYGYTF. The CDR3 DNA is TGTGCCAGCAGCCGGTCTACTAACTATGGCTACACCTTC.

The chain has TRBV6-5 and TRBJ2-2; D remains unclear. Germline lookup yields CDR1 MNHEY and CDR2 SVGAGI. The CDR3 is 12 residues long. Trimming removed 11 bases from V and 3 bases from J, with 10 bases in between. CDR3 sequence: CACGFYTGELFF. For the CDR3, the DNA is TGTGCCTGTGGGTTCTACACCGGGGAGCTGTTTTTT.

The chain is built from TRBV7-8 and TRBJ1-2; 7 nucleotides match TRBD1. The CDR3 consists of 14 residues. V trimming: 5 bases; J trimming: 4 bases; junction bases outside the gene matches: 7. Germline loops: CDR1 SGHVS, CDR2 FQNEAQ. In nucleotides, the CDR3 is TGTGCCAGCAGCCAGGACAGGTCCTCCTATGGCTACACCTTC. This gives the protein CASSQDRSSYGYTF.

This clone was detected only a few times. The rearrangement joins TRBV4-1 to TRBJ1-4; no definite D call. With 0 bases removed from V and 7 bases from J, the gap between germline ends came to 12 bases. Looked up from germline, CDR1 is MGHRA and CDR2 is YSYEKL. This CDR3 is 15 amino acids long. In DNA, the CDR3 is TGCGCCAGCAGCCAAGATGGGAGGAGTGGTGAAAAACTGTTTTTT. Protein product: CASSQDGRSGEKLFF.

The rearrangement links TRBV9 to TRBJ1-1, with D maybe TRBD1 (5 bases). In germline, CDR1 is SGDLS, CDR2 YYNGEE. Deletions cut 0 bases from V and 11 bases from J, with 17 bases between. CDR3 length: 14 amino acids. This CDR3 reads CASSVEPAGMDAFF. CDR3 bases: TGTGCCAGCAGCGTAGAGCCCGCAGGGATGGATGCTTTCTTT.

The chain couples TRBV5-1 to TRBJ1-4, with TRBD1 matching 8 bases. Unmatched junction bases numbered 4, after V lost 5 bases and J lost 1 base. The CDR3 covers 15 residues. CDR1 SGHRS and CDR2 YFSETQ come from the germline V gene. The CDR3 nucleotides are TGCGCCAGCAGTCGACAGGGGCAAACTAATGAAAAACTGTTTTTT. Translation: CASSRQGQTNEKLFF.

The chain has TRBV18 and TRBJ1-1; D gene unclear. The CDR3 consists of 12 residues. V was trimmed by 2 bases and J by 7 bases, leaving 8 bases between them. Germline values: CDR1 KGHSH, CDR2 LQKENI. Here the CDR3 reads CASSPSRDEAFF. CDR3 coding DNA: TGTGCCAGCTCACCAAGTCGGGATGAAGCTTTCTTT.

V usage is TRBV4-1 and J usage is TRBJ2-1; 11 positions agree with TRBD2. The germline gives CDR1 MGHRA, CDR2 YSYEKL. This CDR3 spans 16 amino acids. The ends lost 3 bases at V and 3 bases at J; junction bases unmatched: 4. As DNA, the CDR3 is TGCGCCAGCAGCCAGAGCGGGACTAGCGGCTACAATGAGCAGTTCTTC. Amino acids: CASSQSGTSGYNEQFF.

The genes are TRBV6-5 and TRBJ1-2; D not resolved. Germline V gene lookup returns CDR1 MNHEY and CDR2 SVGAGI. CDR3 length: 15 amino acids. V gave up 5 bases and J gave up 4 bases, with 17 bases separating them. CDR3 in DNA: TGTGCCAGCAGTCCGGGGATGGGGATTTCCTATGGCTACACCTTC. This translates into CASSPGMGISYGYTF.

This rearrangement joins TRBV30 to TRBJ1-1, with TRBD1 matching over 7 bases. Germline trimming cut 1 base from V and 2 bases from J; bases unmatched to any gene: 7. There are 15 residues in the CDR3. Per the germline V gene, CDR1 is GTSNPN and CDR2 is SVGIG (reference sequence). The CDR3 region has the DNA TGTGCCTGGAGTGGCGCCGGGACAGCTAACACTGAAGCTTTCTTT. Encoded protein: CAWSGAGTANTEAFF.

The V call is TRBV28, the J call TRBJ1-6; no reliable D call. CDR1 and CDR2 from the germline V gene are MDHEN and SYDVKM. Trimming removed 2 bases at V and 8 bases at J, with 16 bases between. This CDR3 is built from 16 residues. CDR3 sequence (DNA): TGTGCCAGCAGTTTACCTTCTCCGGGAATCGATTCACCCCTCCACTTT. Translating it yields CASSLPSPGIDSPLHF.

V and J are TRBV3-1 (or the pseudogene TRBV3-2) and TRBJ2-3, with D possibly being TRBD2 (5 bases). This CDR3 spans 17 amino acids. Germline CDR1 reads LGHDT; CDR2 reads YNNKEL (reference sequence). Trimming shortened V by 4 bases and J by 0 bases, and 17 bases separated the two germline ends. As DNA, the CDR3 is TGTGCCAGCAGCCTACGAGGGCCCGTTGCAAGCACAGATACGCAGTATTTT. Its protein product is CASSLRGPVASTDTQYF.